Listed below are T cell receptor beta chains from one sample, sequenced in a study of human T cells and chemical hapten exposure. TCRdb passed the RACE reads through MiXCR, listing each CDR3 protein once. The table includes some 50,000 distinct CDR3 sequences, roughly 4.1% detected once. Input material: whole blood. The receptors originated from a human donor in good health. Some clones in this sample may be carry-over from other donors' samples. Each CDR3 is given with its conserved first and last residue. Each record gives: V gene, D gene, J gene, clone size, CDR3 protein, CDR3 DNA. The D gene is left open where the match is weak. Part of the rows lack a size; the others show once, few, many or a class for expanded clones.

TRBV5-6	.	TRBJ1-1	many	CASSSTRGMNTEAFF	TGTGCCAGCAGCTCGACACGTGGGATGAACACTGAAGCTTTCTTT
TRBV5-5	.	TRBJ1-1	.	CASSLGPQANTEAFF	TGTGCCAGCAGCTTGGGGCCACAAGCAAACACTGAAGCTTTCTTT
TRBV7-3	TRBD2	TRBJ2-2	many	CASSLRGRALAGELFF	TGTGCCAGCAGCTTAAGAGGGAGGGCCTTAGCCGGGGAGCTGTTTTTT
TRBV9	.	TRBJ2-5	many	CASSADPYRDPEGYETQYF	TGTGCCAGCAGCGCGGACCCCTACCGGGACCCCGAGGGGTATGAGACCCAGTACTTC
TRBV24-1	.	TRBJ2-3	many	CATSAGVAGTDTQYF	TGTGCCACCAGTGCAGGCGTTGCGGGCACAGATACGCAGTATTTT
TRBV9	.	TRBJ1-1	few	CASSVDMGPAVGEAFF	TGTGCCAGCAGCGTAGATATGGGGCCCGCGGTAGGTGAAGCTTTCTTT
TRBV5-1	.	TRBJ2-3	.	CASSSQPLDTQYF	TGCGCCAGCAGCTCTCAGCCCCTGGATACGCAGTATTTT
TRBV6-2/TRBV6-3	.	TRBJ2-7	many	CASSYRGLRTYEQYF	TGTGCCAGCAGTTACCGGGGCCTCCGAACGTACGAGCAGTACTTC
TRBV28	.	TRBJ1-2	many	CASSSSSAANYGYTF	TGTGCCAGCAGTTCGTCTTCAGCAGCTAACTATGGCTACACCTTC
TRBV13	.	TRBJ2-2	.	CASTRVTGELFF	TGTGCCAGCACCAGGGTTACCGGGGAGCTGTTTTTT
TRBV10-3	.	TRBJ2-7	many	CAISLSSPDEQYF	TGTGCCATCAGCCTGAGTAGCCCGGACGAGCAGTACTTC
TRBV28	TRBD2	TRBJ2-3	many	CASSLRAGLAGGGTQYF	TGTGCCAGCAGTCTGCGTGCCGGTCTAGCGGGAGGTGGGACGCAGTATTTT
TRBV2	TRBD2	TRBJ2-1	many	CASSEAGLAGTNEQFF	TGTGCCAGCAGTGAAGCGGGACTAGCGGGTACTAATGAGCAGTTCTTC
TRBV6-5	TRBD2	TRBJ2-3	.	CASSYSTLAGGTDTQYF	TGTGCCAGCAGTTACTCGACACTAGCGGGAGGCACAGATACGCAGTATTTT
TRBV28	.	TRBJ2-1	many	CASTGPTPIYNEQFF	TGTGCCAGCACCGGGCCCACCCCGATATACAATGAGCAGTTCTTC
TRBV20-1	.	TRBJ2-5	.	CSASGNTETQYF	TGCAGTGCTAGCGGGAATACAGAGACCCAGTACTTC
TRBV2	.	TRBJ2-1	.	CASMARETYNEQFF	TGTGCCAGCATGGCCAGGGAAACATACAATGAGCAGTTCTTC
TRBV7-2	.	TRBJ1-4	many	CASSLWGSTNEKLFF	TGTGCCAGCAGCTTATGGGGGTCAACTAATGAAAAACTGTTTTTT